These 31 T cell receptor beta chains were all obtained from the same sample, sequenced in a study of preoperative IRX-2 immunotherapy in early breast cancer. Noted treatment: preoperative locoregional IRX-2 cytokine immunotherapy. Sequenced by immunoSEQ multiplex PCR; TCRdb stores in-frame clones only, minus some. This sample has roughly 27,000 clones; approximately 84% occur once, and the top ten carry 2% to 2.5%. Specimen: lymph node tissue, collected before IRX-2 immunotherapy. The receptors were sampled from a human donor with breast cancer.

This clone was seen a single time. This rearrangement joins TRBV14 to TRBJ2-7; 12 positions match TRBD2. Per the germline V gene, CDR1 is SGHDN and CDR2 is FVKESK. V lost 4 bases to trimming and J lost 3 bases; unmatched junction nucleotides: 1. The CDR3 spans 14 residues. CDR3: CASSRLAGVYEQYF. The CDR3 nucleotides read TGTGCCAGCAGCCGACTAGCGGGGGTCTACGAGCAGTACTTC.

V is TRBV29-1 and J is TRBJ1-1, with 9 bases lining up with TRBD1. Germline CDR1 and CDR2: SQVTM and ANQGSEA. The CDR3 is 12 amino acids. V lost 4 bases to trimming and J lost 3 bases; unmatched junction nucleotides: 0. The CDR3 sequence is CSVGQGDTEAFF. In DNA, the CDR3 is TGCAGCGTTGGACAGGGGGACACTGAAGCTTTCTTT.

V usage is TRBV6-8 and J usage is TRBJ1-2; possible D gene TRBD1, 6 bases. V was pared by 8 bases and J by 1 base, with 20 bases between. This CDR3 is built from 16 residues. Germline CDR1 and CDR2: MNHGY and SAAAGT. CDR3 residues: CASRTVTAGGNYGYTF. The CDR3 DNA reads TGTGCCAGCCGGACAGTGACGGCTGGGGGTAACTATGGCTACACCTTC.

The rearrangement uses TRBV23-1 and TRBJ1-1; D perhaps matches TRBD1 (6 bases). TRBV23-1 is placed among ORFs of uncertain function. This CDR3 region has 13 residues. V was cut by 5 bases and J by 8 bases, with 15 bases left in between. CDR3 sequence reads: CASSDRRVCEAFF. The CDR3 DNA follows: TGCGCCAGCAGTGACAGGAGAGTTTGCGAAGCTTTCTTT.

The sample holds one count of this clone. Germline is not matched at one junction end, which may reflect a read error. The chain links TRBV6-8 to TRBJ1-1, with 7 bases fitting TRBD1. CDR3 size: 15 residues. Germline lookup yields CDR1 MNHGY and CDR2 SAAAGT. The CDR3 loop reads CAISVRQGGNTEAFF. CDR3 bases: TGTGCCATCAGTGTACGACAGGGAGGGAACACTGAAGCTTTCTTT.

This chain connects TRBV18 to TRBJ1-2, with 9 bases aligning to TRBD1. The V gene end was trimmed by 2 bases and the J gene end by 7 bases; junction bases not matched to a gene: 14. Germline assignment: CDR1 KGHSH and CDR2 LQKENI. This CDR3 is 17 amino acids long. The CDR3 spells CASSPSNYRGQGFGYTF. The CDR3 coding sequence is TGTGCCAGCTCACCATCCAATTACAGGGGGCAAGGTTTTGGCTACACCTTC.

This clone occurred once. The V gene is TRBV11-3, the J gene TRBJ1-2, with TRBD1 matching 10 bases. This CDR3 spans 14 amino acids. Germline CDR1 reads SGHNT; CDR2 reads YENEEA. J gave up 8 bases and V 3 bases, and 6 bases lay outside the gene matches. The CDR3 DNA reads TGTGCCAGCAGCTTGGGGGACAGGGGAAGCGGCTACACCTTC. It yields the protein CASSLGDRGSGYTF.

The V and J genes are TRBV28 and TRBJ1-1, with D tentatively TRBD1 (6 bases). Germline V gene lookup returns CDR1 MDHEN and CDR2 SYDVKM. The V end was cut by 6 bases, the J end by 5 bases, with 16 bases between. This CDR3 comprises 14 residues. CDR3 loop: CASSITGLGTEAFF. CDR3 bases: TGTGCCAGCAGCATTACAGGGTTGGGGACTGAAGCTTTCTTT.

This sequence joins TRBV12-5 and TRBJ1-1; D ambiguous. Germline CDR1 and CDR2: LGHNT and FRNRAP. The CDR3 runs to 13 residues. CDR3 loop: CASTQYQNTEAFF. The DNA for the CDR3 is TGTGCCAGCACTCAGTACCAGAACACTGAAGCTTTCTTT.

The rearrangement links TRBV11-3 to TRBJ1-1; unclear D gene. V was trimmed by 3 bases and J by 0 bases, leaving 14 bases between them. There are 16 residues in the CDR3. CDR1 and CDR2 (germline): SGHNT, YENEEA. The CDR3 spells CASSLGYSYMNTEAFF. The CDR3 nucleotides are TGTGCCAGCAGCTTGGGCTACAGCTACATGAACACTGAAGCTTTCTTT. The full variable domain, with the rest looked up from reference TRBV11-3 and TRBJ1-1, is EAGVVQSPRYKIIEKKQPVAFWCNPISGHNTLYWYLQNLGQGPELLIRYENEEAVDDSQLPKDRFSAERLKGVDSTLKIQPAELGDSAVYLCASSLGYSYMNTEAFFGQGTRLTVV.

The V gene is TRBV6-8, the J gene TRBJ1-2, with 10 nucleotides matching TRBD1. The CDR3 consists of 16 residues. With V trimmed by 2 bases and J by 4 bases, 7 bases remained unmatched. Germline-derived CDR1 and CDR2 are MNHGY and SAAAGT. This chain's CDR3 is CASSYPGQGGVYGYTF. For the CDR3, the DNA is TGTGCCAGCAGTTACCCTGGACAGGGGGGAGTCTATGGCTACACCTTC.

This chain connects TRBV6-8 to TRBJ2-5; D is possibly TRBD2 (7 bases). CDR1 and CDR2 from the germline V gene are MNHGY and SAAAGT. V dropped 6 bases and J dropped 5 bases, with 19 bases sitting between them. The CDR3 consists of 15 residues. The CDR3 loop reads CASRNWGGAVETQYF. DNA for the CDR3: TGTGCCAGCAGGAATTGGGGGGGGGCCGTGGAGACCCAGTACTTC.

The J gene is TRBJ1-2, the V gene TRBV19, with TRBD1 as a possible D gene (6 bases). With 3 bases removed from V and 4 bases from J, the gap between germline ends came to 15 bases. CDR1 LNHDA and CDR2 SQIVND come from the germline V gene (reference sequence). The CDR3 consists of 15 residues. CDR3 nucleotide sequence: TGTGCCAGTAGTATGAGGCGGACAGAGACCTATGGCTACACCTTC. It yields the protein CASSMRRTETYGYTF.

The V and J genes are TRBV11-3 and TRBJ1-3; D call uncertain. The CDR3 is made up of 15 amino acids. The germline CDR1 and CDR2 sequences are SGHNT and YENEEA. The V and J ends lost 0 bases and 1 base respectively, with 7 bases between them. CDR3 protein: CASSLEGGSGNTIYF. DNA for the CDR3: TGTGCCAGCAGCTTAGAGGGAGGGTCTGGAAACACCATATATTTT.

The rearrangement uses TRBV12-5 and TRBJ2-3; either TRBD1 or TRBD2 may fit D (5 bases each). CDR3 length: 16 residues. The germline V and J ends were trimmed by 4 bases and 2 bases, with 16 bases remaining between them. Germline CDR1 is LGHNT and CDR2 is FRNRAP. The CDR3 DNA sequence: TGTGCTAGTGGTTCGGGGCAGGGAGTATACACAGATACGCAGTATTTT. Amino acids: CASGSGQGVYTDTQYF. Full variable domain (rest looked up from reference TRBV12-5 and TRBJ2-3): DARVTQTPRHKVTEMGQEVTMRCQPILGHNTVFWYRQTMMQGLELLAYFRNRAPLDDSGMPKDRFSAEMPDATLATLKIQPSEPRDSAVYFCASGSGQGVYTDTQYFGPGTRLTVL.

CDR3 sequence reads: CAIAGLTSTDTQYF. The CDR3 coding sequence is TGTGCCATCGCGGGACTAACGTCGACAGATACGCAGTATTTT. V usage is TRBV6-8 and J usage is TRBJ2-3; 7 bases are a match to TRBD2. J lost 3 bases, V lost 10 bases, and 10 bases had no gene match. This CDR3 comprises 14 residues. From germline, CDR1 is MNHGY and CDR2 SAAAGT.

This rearrangement joins TRBV28 to TRBJ1-1, with no clear D. Trimming took off 4 bases at V and 7 bases at J, with 19 bases between the two ends. CDR3 length equals 15 residues. Germline CDR1 and CDR2: MDHEN and SYDVKM. CDR3 in DNA: TGTGCCAGCAGTTCTACCGGGCTCCCCTCGGGTGAAGCTTTCTTT. This gives the protein CASSSTGLPSGEAFF.

V gene TRBV5-1 combines with J gene TRBJ1-2, with D uncertain. V lost 0 bases and J lost 6, with 12 bases in between. Germline V lookup: CDR1 SGHRS, CDR2 YFSETQ. The CDR3 runs to 14 residues. The DNA of the CDR3 is TGCGCCAGCAGCTTGGTGGCCCCTTTTGATGGCTACACCTTC. It yields the protein CASSLVAPFDGYTF.

The chain joins TRBV6-8 to TRBJ1-3; tentative D call: TRBD1 (6 bases). Trimming removed 6 bases at V and 0 bases at J, with 15 bases between. CDR1 and CDR2 (germline): MNHGY, SAAAGT. CDR3 size: 16 residues. The DNA of the CDR3 is TGTGCCAGCAGAGAGGGGGGAACCTTCTCTGGAAACACCATATATTTT. Translated, it gives CASREGGTFSGNTIYF.

The chain has TRBV23-1 and TRBJ2-1; D gene unclear. TRBV23-1 has ORF status, its function being uncertain. V was pared by 6 bases and J by 2 bases, with 8 bases between. This CDR3 comprises 13 residues. CDR3 loop: CASSPIAYNEQFF. CDR3 bases: TGCGCCAGCAGCCCCATCGCCTACAATGAGCAGTTCTTC.

The rearrangement uses TRBV7-1 and TRBJ1-2; TRBD1 is a possible D gene (6 bases). TRBV7-1 is known as an ORF, though its function is uncertain. CDR3 length: 14 residues. The V end was cut by 4 bases, the J end by 4 bases, with 13 bases between. The CDR3: CASSLGQGSYGYTF. In DNA, the CDR3 is TGTGCCAGCAGCTTAGGCCAGGGGAGCTATGGCTACACCTTC.

The chain couples TRBV23-1 to TRBJ2-1, with 8 nucleotides matching TRBD1. TRBV23-1 is placed among ORFs of uncertain function. The CDR3 runs to 14 residues. The junction had 11 bases not matched to a gene; V was cut back by 9 bases and J by 7 bases. CDR3 in DNA: TGCGCCAGTAGGTGGCAGGGGGCGGGAAATGAGCAGTTCTTC. Translation gives CASRWQGAGNEQFF.

The chain uses TRBV6-8 and TRBJ1-1; 9 bases map to TRBD1. Per germline, CDR1 MNHGY and CDR2 SAAAGT. The CDR3 has 15 amino acids. Trimming cost V 4 bases and J 6 bases; bases outside gene matches: 9. CDR3 loop: CASSSPDRGRPEAFF. CDR3 coding DNA: TGTGCCAGCAGTTCGCCGGACAGGGGTCGGCCTGAAGCTTTCTTT.

The chain is built from TRBV6-8 and TRBJ1-5; D is unresolved. Trimming took 6 bases from V and 11 from J, leaving 20 bases between them. The CDR3 consists of 14 residues. Germline V lookup: CDR1 MNHGY, CDR2 SAAAGT. The CDR3, as DNA: TGTGCCAGCAGCCCGGGCACCCAAATCATGGCCCAGCATTTT. Its translation is CASSPGTQIMAQHF.

The CDR3 DNA follows: TGCGCCAGCAGCCCCTGGGGGAGGGGGCTTGATCAGCCCCAGCATTTT. Translation: CASSPWGRGLDQPQHF. The chain carries TRBV10-2 and TRBJ1-5, with 7 bases aligning to TRBD1. CDR1 is WSHSY and CDR2 is SAAADI in the germline V gene. The junction had 13 bases not matched to a gene; V was cut back by 6 bases and J by 5 bases. CDR3 length equals 16 residues.

The chain is built from TRBV23-1 and TRBJ1-2, with 9 bases matching TRBD1. TRBV23-1 is assigned to the ORF class and has an uncertain function. J lost 6 bases, V lost 6 bases, and 8 bases had no gene match. The CDR3 length is 14 residues. As DNA, the CDR3 is TGCGCCAGCAGCTTGCCCTGGACAGGGGATGGCTACACCTTC. Translating it yields CASSLPWTGDGYTF.

V is TRBV29-1 and J is TRBJ1-1, with a possible D match to TRBD1 (6 bases). The CDR3 length is 12 residues. The germline V gene has CDR1 SQVTM and CDR2 ANQGSEA. Trimming took off 6 bases at V and 4 bases at J, with 12 bases between the two ends. DNA of the CDR3: TGCAGCGTCCCCCGAGGGGGCACTGAAGCTTTCTTT. Its protein product is CSVPRGGTEAFF. The full variable domain, in which reference TRBV29-1 and TRBJ1-1 provide the parts outside the CDR3, is SAVISQKPSRDICQRGTSLTIQCQVDSQVTMMFWYRQQPGQSLTLIATANQGSEATYESGFVIDKFPISRPNLTFSTLTVSNMSPEDSSIYLCSVPRGGTEAFFGQGTRLTVV.

This rearrangement joins TRBV9 to TRBJ2-3; TRBD2 might be the D (6 bases). Germline CDR1 reads SGDLS; CDR2 reads YYNGEE. This CDR3 has 15 residues. Trimming removed 3 bases from V and 2 bases from J, with 13 bases in between. The CDR3 spells CASSARDFNTDTQYF. DNA for the CDR3: TGTGCCAGCAGCGCCCGGGACTTCAACACAGATACGCAGTATTTT.

The rearrangement joins TRBV11-3 to TRBJ1-5, with 8 bases lining up with TRBD1. The V gene end was trimmed by 3 bases and the J gene end by 7 bases; junction bases not matched to a gene: 8. The CDR3 runs to 15 residues. CDR1 and CDR2 (germline): SGHNT, YENEEA. The CDR3 protein is CASSFNQGARQPQHF. The CDR3 DNA is TGTGCCAGCAGCTTTAACCAGGGGGCGCGGCAGCCCCAGCATTTT.

The rearrangement links TRBV11-3 to TRBJ2-3; the match to TRBD2 covers 11 bases. The germline gives CDR1 SGHNT, CDR2 YENEEA. This CDR3 region has 17 residues. The V segment lost 5 bases and the J segment 6 bases; nucleotides outside the gene matches: 13. CDR3 nucleotide sequence: TGTGCCAGCAGCAAAGCCCGGCCAACTAGCGGGGGTGATACGCAGTATTTT. Translating gives CASSKARPTSGGDTQYF.

The chain carries TRBV25-1 and TRBJ1-6; D possibly corresponds to TRBD1 (6 bases). Germline V gives CDR1 MGHDK, CDR2 SYGVNS. The CDR3 sequence is 13 residues long. The V end lost 4 bases, the J end lost 12 bases, and 13 bases lay between the germline ends. Written as DNA, the CDR3 is TGTGCCAGCAGTGGACAAGGGGGTTTACCCCTCCACTTT. Translated: CASSGQGGLPLHF.